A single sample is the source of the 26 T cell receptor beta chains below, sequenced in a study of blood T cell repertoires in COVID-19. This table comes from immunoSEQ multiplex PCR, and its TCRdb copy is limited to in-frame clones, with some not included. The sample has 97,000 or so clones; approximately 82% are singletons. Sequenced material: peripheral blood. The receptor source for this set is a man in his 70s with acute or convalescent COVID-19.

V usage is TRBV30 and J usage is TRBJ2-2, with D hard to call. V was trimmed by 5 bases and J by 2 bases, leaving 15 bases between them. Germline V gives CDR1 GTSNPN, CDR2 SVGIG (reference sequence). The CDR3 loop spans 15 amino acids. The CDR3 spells CAWDPTRFNTGELFF. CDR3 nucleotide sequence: TGTGCCTGGGATCCCACAAGATTTAACACCGGGGAGCTGTTTTTT.

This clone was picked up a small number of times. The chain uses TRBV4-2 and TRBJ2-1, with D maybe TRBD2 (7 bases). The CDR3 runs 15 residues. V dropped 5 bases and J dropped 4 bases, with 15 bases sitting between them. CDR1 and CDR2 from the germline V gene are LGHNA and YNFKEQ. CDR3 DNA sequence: TGTGCCAGCAGCTTTGGGGGGGCTCGTTACAATGAGCAGTTCTTC. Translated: CASSFGGARYNEQFF.

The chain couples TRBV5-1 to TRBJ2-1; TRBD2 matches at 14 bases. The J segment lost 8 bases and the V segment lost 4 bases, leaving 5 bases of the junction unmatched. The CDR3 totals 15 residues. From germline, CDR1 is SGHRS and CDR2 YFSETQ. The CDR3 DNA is TGCGCCAGCAGCCCAGGACTAGCGGGGGGATATGAGCAGTTCTTC. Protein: CASSPGLAGGYEQFF.

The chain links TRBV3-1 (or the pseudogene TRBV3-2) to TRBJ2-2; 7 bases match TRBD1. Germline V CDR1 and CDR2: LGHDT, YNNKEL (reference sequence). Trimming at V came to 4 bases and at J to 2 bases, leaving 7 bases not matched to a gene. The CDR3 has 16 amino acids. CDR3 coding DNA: TGTGCCAGCAGCCCTCGGGACAGTTCTAACACCGGGGAGCTGTTTTTT. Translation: CASSPRDSSNTGELFF.

The CDR3 region has the DNA TGTGCCAGCAGTGAACATAGCGCCGCCTACAATGAGCAGTTCTTC. It codes for CASSEHSAAYNEQFF. This chain connects TRBV2 to TRBJ2-1, with D maybe TRBD2 (5 bases). Trimming pared 2 bases from V and 2 bases from J, leaving 10 bases between. The CDR3 is 15 amino acids. CDR1 SNHLY and CDR2 FYNNEI come from the germline V gene. Filled out from reference TRBV2 and TRBJ2-1, the complete variable domain reads EPEVTQTPSHQVTQMGQEVILRCVPISNHLYFYWYRQILGQKVEFLVSFYNNEISEKSEIFDDQFSVERPDGSNFTLKIRSTKLEDSAMYFCASSEHSAAYNEQFFGPGTRLTVL.

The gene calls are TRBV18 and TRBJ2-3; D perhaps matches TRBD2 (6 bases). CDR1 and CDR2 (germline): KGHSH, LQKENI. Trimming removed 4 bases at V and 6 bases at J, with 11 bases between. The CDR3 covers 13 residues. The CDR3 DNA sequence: TGTGCCAGCTCACTGGGACTGATGGATACGCAGTATTTT. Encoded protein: CASSLGLMDTQYF.

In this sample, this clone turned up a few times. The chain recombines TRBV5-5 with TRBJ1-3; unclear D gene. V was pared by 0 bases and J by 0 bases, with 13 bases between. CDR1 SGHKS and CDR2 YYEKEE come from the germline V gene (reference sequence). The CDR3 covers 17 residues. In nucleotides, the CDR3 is TGTGCCAGCAGCTTGGCCTGGGCTTTATACTCTGGAAACACCATATATTTT. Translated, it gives CASSLAWALYSGNTIYF.

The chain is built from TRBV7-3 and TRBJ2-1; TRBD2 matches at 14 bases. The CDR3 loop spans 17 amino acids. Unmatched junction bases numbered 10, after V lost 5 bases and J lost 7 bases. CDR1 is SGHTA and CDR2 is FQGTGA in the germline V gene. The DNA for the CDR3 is TGTGCCAGCAGCGTTGCCGGGACTAGCGGGGGTCTTAATGAGCAGTTCTTC. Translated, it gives CASSVAGTSGGLNEQFF.

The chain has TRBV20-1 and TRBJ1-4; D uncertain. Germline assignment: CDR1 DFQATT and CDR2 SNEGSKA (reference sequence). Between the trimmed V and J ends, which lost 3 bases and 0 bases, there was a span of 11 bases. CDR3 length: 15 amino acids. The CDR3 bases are TGCAGTGCTAGTTCCACGGTAGCAACTAATGAAAAACTGTTTTTT. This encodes CSASSTVATNEKLFF.

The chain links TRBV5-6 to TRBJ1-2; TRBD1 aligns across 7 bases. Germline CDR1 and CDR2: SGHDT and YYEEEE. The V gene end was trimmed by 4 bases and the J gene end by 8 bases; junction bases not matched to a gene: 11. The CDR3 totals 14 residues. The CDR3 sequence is CASSAQGVLRGYTF. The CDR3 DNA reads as TGTGCCAGCAGCGCCCAGGGGGTTTTGCGAGGCTACACCTTC.

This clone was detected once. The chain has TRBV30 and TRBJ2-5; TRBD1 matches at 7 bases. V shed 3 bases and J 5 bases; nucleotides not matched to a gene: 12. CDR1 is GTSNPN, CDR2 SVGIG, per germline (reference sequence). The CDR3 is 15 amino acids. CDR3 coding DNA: TGTGCCTGGAGATCCCCCGGGACAGTTCAGGAGACCCAGTACTTC. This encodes CAWRSPGTVQETQYF.

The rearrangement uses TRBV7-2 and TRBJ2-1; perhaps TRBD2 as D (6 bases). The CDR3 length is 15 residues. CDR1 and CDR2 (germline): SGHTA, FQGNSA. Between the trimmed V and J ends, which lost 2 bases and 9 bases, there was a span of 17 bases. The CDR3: CASSLLRGLDGEQFF. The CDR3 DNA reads TGTGCCAGCAGCTTACTACGGGGGTTAGACGGTGAGCAGTTCTTC.

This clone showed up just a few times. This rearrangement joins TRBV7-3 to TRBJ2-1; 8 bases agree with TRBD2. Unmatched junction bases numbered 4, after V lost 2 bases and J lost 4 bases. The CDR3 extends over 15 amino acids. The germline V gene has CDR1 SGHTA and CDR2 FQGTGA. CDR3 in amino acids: CASSLFREGYNEQFF. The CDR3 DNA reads TGTGCCAGCAGCTTATTTCGGGAGGGTTACAATGAGCAGTTCTTC. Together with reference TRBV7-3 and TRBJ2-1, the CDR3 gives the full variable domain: GAGVSQTPSNKVTEKGKYVELRCDPISGHTALYWYRQSLGQGPEFLIYFQGTGAADDSGLPNDRFFAVRPEGSVSTLKIQRTERGDSAVYLCASSLFREGYNEQFFGPGTRLTVL.

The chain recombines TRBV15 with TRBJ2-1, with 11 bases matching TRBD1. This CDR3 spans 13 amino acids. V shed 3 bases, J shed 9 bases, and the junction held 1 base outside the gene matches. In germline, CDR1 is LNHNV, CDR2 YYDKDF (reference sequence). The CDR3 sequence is CATSSGTGGEQFF. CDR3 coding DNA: TGTGCCACCAGCAGCGGGACAGGGGGTGAGCAGTTCTTC.

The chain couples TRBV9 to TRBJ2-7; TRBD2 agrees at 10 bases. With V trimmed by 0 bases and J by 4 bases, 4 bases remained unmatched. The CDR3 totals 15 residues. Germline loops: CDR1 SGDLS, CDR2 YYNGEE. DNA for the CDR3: TGTGCCAGCAGCGTAGGAGGGACTAGCGTTTACGAGCAGTACTTC. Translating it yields CASSVGGTSVYEQYF. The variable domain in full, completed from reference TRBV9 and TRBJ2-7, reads DSGVTQTPKHLITATGQRVTLRCSPRSGDLSVYWYQQSLDQGLQFLIQYYNGEERAKGNILERFSAQQFPDLHSELNLSSLELGDSALYFCASSVGGTSVYEQYFGPGTRLTVT.

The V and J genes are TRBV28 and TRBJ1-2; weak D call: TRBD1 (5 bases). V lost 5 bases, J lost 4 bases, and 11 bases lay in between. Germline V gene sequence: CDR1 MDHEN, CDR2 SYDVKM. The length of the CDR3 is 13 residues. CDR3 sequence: CASSATETYGYTF. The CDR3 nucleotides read TGTGCCAGCAGTGCGACAGAGACCTATGGCTACACCTTC.

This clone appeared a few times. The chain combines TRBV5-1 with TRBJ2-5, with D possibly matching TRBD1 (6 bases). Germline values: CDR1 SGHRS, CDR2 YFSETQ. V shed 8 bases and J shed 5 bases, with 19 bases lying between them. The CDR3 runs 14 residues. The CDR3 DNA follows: TGCGCCAGTACTACAGGGATCGAGGGGGAGACCCAGTACTTC. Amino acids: CASTTGIEGETQYF.

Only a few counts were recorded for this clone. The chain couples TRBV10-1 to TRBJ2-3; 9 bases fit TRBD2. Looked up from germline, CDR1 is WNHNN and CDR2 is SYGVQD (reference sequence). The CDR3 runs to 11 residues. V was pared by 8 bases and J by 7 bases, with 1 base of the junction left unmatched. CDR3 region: CASGTSNTQYF. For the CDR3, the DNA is TGCGCCAGCGGGACTAGCAATACGCAGTATTTT.

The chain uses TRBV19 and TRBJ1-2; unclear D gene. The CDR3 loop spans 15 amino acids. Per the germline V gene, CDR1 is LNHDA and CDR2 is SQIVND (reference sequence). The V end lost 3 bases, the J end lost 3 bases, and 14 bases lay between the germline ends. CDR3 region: CASSMSEGGDYGYTF. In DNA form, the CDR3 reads TGTGCCAGTAGTATGTCGGAGGGTGGGGACTATGGCTACACCTTC.

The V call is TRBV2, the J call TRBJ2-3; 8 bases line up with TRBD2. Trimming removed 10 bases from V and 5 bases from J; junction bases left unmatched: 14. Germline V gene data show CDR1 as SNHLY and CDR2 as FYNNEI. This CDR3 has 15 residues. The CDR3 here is CATYSVRGGRDTQYF. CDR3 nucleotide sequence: TGTGCCACCTATAGTGTTCGGGGGGGCCGAGATACGCAGTATTTT.

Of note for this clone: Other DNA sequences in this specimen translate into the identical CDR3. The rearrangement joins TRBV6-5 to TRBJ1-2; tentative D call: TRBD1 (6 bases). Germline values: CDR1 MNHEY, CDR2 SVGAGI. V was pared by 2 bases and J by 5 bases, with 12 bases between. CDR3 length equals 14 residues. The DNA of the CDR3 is TGTGCCAGCAGTTACACAGGGCAGGGATATGGCTACACCTTC. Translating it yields CASSYTGQGYGYTF.

This CDR3 is CASSLGERINTEAFF. Written as DNA, the CDR3 is TGTGCCAGCAGCCTAGGTGAGAGGATAAACACTGAAGCTTTCTTT. The chain joins TRBV7-9 to TRBJ1-1; D unclear. The CDR3 length is 15 residues. The germline V gene has CDR1 SEHNR and CDR2 FQNEAQ (reference sequence). V was pared by 5 bases and J by 2 bases, with 15 bases between.

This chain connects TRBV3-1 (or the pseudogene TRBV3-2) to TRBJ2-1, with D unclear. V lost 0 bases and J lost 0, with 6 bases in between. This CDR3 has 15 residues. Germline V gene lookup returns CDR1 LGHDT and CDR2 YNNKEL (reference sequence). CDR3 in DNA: TGTGCCAGCAGCCAAGACTCCCTCTCCTACAATGAGCAGTTCTTC. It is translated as CASSQDSLSYNEQFF.

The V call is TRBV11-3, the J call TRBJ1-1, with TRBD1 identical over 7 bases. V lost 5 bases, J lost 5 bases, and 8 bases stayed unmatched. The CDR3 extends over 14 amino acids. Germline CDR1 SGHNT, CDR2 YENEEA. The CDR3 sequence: CASSVYRDSTEAFF. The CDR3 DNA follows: TGTGCCAGCAGCGTCTACCGGGACAGTACTGAAGCTTTCTTT.

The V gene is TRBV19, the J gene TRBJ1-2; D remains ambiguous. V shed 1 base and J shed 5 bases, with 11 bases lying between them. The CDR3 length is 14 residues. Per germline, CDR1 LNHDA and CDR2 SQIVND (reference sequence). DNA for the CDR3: TGTGCCAGTAGTATAGGAGGAGGGTTGTATGGCTACACCTTC. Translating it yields CASSIGGGLYGYTF. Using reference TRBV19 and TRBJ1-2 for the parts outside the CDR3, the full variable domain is DGGITQSPKYLFRKEGQNVTLSCEQNLNHDAMYWYRQDPGQGLRLIYYSQIVNDFQKGDIAEGYSVSREKKESFPLTVTSAQKNPTAFYLCASSIGGGLYGYTFGSGTRLTVV.

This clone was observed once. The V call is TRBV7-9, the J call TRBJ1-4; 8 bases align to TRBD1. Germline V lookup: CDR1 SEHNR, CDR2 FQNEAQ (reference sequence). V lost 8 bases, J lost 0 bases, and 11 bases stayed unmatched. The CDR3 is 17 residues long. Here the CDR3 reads CASGATGGTTTNEKLFF. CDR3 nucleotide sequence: TGTGCCAGCGGAGCTACAGGGGGGACAACAACTAATGAAAAACTGTTTTTT. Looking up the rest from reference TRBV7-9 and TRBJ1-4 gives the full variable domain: DTGVSQNPRHKITKRGQNVTFRCDPISEHNRLYWYRQTLGQGPEFLTYFQNEAQLEKSRLLSDRFSAERPKGSFSTLEIQRTEQGDSAMYLCASGATGGTTTNEKLFFGSGTQLSVL.